These 18 T cell receptor beta chains were all obtained from the same sample, sequenced in a study of cytomegalovirus exposure and HLA in healthy donors. The table came from immunoSEQ multiplex PCR; TCRdb's copy has only in-frame clones and leaves some out. Of about 98,000 clones listed, approximately 88% were seen once; the top ten hold under 4.5%. Sequenced sample: PBMCs. The source of these receptors is a woman aged 25 to 39 in good health and CMV-seronegative.

The rearrangement joins TRBV6-5 to TRBJ1-1; D is possibly TRBD1 (5 bases). Trimming pared 2 bases from V and 5 bases from J, leaving 9 bases between. Germline V lookup: CDR1 MNHEY, CDR2 SVGAGI. CDR3 length: 13 residues. The CDR3 DNA sequence: TGTGCCAGCAGTTACCTCCGGGGGACTGAAGCTTTCTTT. It codes for CASSYLRGTEAFF.

The gene calls are TRBV6-8 and TRBJ2-1; no reliable D call. CDR1 is MNHGY and CDR2 is SAAAGT in the germline V gene. V was clipped by 3 bases and J by 3 bases, with 6 bases between them. The CDR3 totals 13 residues. The CDR3 here is CASSYQVYNEQFF. For the CDR3, the DNA is TGTGCCAGCAGTTATCAGGTCTACAATGAGCAGTTCTTC.

V usage is TRBV7-9 and J usage is TRBJ2-6; 10 nucleotides align to TRBD1. Unmatched junction bases numbered 8, after V lost 5 bases and J lost 1 base. This CDR3 contains 18 residues. CDR1 is SEHNR, CDR2 FQNEAQ, per germline (reference sequence). CDR3 DNA: TGTGCCAGCAGCCCCCTGGGGACAGGGGCATCTGGGGCCAACGTCCTGACTTTC. Translation gives CASSPLGTGASGANVLTF.

This clone was seen only a few times. This chain uses TRBV5-6 with TRBJ1-1; 8 bases fit TRBD1. The V segment lost 3 bases and the J segment 1 base; nucleotides outside the gene matches: 5. Germline CDR1 is SGHDT and CDR2 is YYEEEE. This CDR3 is built from 15 residues. This CDR3 reads CASSSLDRENTEAFF. In DNA, the CDR3 is TGTGCCAGCAGCTCCTTGGACAGGGAGAACACTGAAGCTTTCTTT. The entire variable domain, with the rest obtained from reference TRBV5-6 and TRBJ1-1, is as follows: DAGVTQSPTHLIKTRGQQVTLRCSPKSGHDTVSWYQQALGQGPQFIFQYYEEEERQRGNFPDRFSGHQFPNYSSELNVNALLLGDSALYLCASSSLDRENTEAFFGQGTRLTVV.

V is TRBV11-2 and J is TRBJ2-7; possible D gene TRBD2, 6 bases. Deletions cut 1 base from V and 6 bases from J, with 16 bases between. Germline assignment: CDR1 SGHAT and CDR2 FQNNGV. This CDR3 comprises 15 residues. Here the CDR3 reads CASSLVMALGGEQYF. CDR3 DNA sequence: TGTGCCAGCAGCTTAGTCATGGCCCTCGGGGGCGAGCAGTACTTC.

The chain is built from TRBV19 and TRBJ2-7, with D perhaps matching TRBD2 (5 bases). The CDR3 loop spans 15 amino acids. V was shortened by 1 base and J by 3 bases, with 13 bases between the two germline ends. Germline CDR1 reads LNHDA; CDR2 reads SQIVND (reference sequence). The chain's CDR3 is CASSIVGYGDYEQYF. CDR3 nucleotide sequence: TGTGCCAGTAGTATAGTGGGCTACGGGGACTACGAGCAGTACTTC.

This clone was observed a handful of times. The chain is built from TRBV4-3 and TRBJ2-7; TRBD1 is a possible D gene (5 bases). CDR1 and CDR2 from the germline V gene are LGHNA and YSLEER. The CDR3 has 16 residues. The V end lost 0 bases, the J end lost 4 bases, and 16 bases lay between the germline ends. CDR3 sequence: CASSQEVQQGTYEQYF. The CDR3 DNA sequence: TGCGCCAGCAGCCAAGAGGTCCAGCAGGGAACTTACGAGCAGTACTTC.

This rearrangement joins TRBV6-5 to TRBJ2-7; the D gene is possibly TRBD2 (6 bases). Trimming removed 2 bases from V and 5 bases from J, with 7 bases in between. Per germline, CDR1 MNHEY and CDR2 SVGAGI. The CDR3 totals 12 residues. CDR3 loop: CASSYTGDEQYF. The CDR3 DNA follows: TGTGCCAGCAGTTACACGGGGGACGAGCAGTACTTC.

This clone was recorded many times. The chain is built from TRBV18 and TRBJ1-1, with a tentative D call TRBD1 (5 bases). Germline V gene data show CDR1 as KGHSH and CDR2 as LQKENI. CDR3 length: 17 residues. V lost 4 bases to trimming and J lost 1 base, with 19 bases between them. CDR3 sequence (DNA): TGTGCCAGCTCACGGACACCCGGGCGGGGGTCGAACACTGAAGCTTTCTTT. It codes for CASSRTPGRGSNTEAFF.

The chain carries TRBV5-1 and TRBJ1-1, with unresolved D. V lost 0 bases and J 4 bases, leaving 7 bases between the germline ends. There are 13 residues in the CDR3. Germline CDR1 is SGHRS and CDR2 is YFSETQ. This chain's CDR3 is CASSLVGATEAFF. The CDR3 coding sequence is TGCGCCAGCAGCTTGGTAGGAGCCACTGAAGCTTTCTTT.

The chain uses TRBV19 and TRBJ1-1; weak D call: TRBD1 (6 bases). CDR1 is LNHDA, CDR2 SQIVND, per germline (reference sequence). The CDR3 is 14 amino acids. Trimming shortened V by 9 bases and J by 0 bases, and 14 bases separated the two germline ends. CDR3 sequence: CASGGQFMNTEAFF. CDR3 DNA: TGTGCCAGCGGAGGACAGTTCATGAACACTGAAGCTTTCTTT.

The CDR3 coding sequence is TGTGCCAGCAGTTTGAGAGGGACTAGCGGGAGGGCCCTCCGAGAGACCCAGTACTTC. Translating gives CASSLRGTSGRALRETQYF. V gene TRBV28 combines with J gene TRBJ2-5, with 16 bases lining up with TRBD2. There are 19 residues in the CDR3. Germline CDR1 reads MDHEN; CDR2 reads SYDVKM. Trimming removed 3 bases from V and 4 bases from J; junction bases left unmatched: 11. The variable domain in full, with the rest retrieved from reference TRBV28 and TRBJ2-5, is DVKVTQSSRYLVKRTGEKVFLECVQDMDHENMFWYRQDPGLGLRLIYFSYDVKMKEKGDIPEGYSVSREKKERFSLILESASTNQTSMYLCASSLRGTSGRALRETQYFGPGTRLLVL.

This rearrangement joins TRBV9 to TRBJ2-5; 10 nucleotides align to TRBD2. The CDR3 totals 16 residues. V was clipped by 0 bases and J by 2 bases; unmatched bases: 4. Germline lookup yields CDR1 SGDLS and CDR2 YYNGEE. The CDR3 DNA sequence: TGTGCCAGCAGCGTAGCGGGACTAGCGCCGCAAGAGACCCAGTACTTC. As protein: CASSVAGLAPQETQYF.

The chain joins TRBV28 to TRBJ1-1, with D hard to call. From germline, CDR1 is MDHEN and CDR2 SYDVKM. The ends were cut back, 7 bases at V and 4 bases at J, with 16 bases in the middle. This CDR3 comprises 14 residues. CDR3 residues: CASTPSRDGTEAFF. CDR3 nucleotides: TGTGCCAGCACCCCCTCGAGGGATGGCACTGAAGCTTTCTTT.

A remark on this clone: The junction and the germline gene differ at one end; a read error may be behind it. This chain uses TRBV5-1 with TRBJ1-2; 7 bases agree with TRBD1. The germline gives CDR1 SGHRS, CDR2 YFSETQ. This CDR3 contains 12 residues. This CDR3 reads CASSRDLGQTSF. In DNA, the CDR3 is TGCGCCAGCAGCCGCGACTTGGGACAGACGTCCTTC. Complete variable domain (other parts from reference TRBV5-1 and TRBJ1-2): KAGVTQTPRYLIKTRGQQVTLSCSPISGHRSVSWYQQTPGQGLQFLFEYFSETQRNKGNFPGRFSGRQFSNSRSEMNVSTLELGDSALYLCASSRDLGQTSFGSGTRLTVV.

The V call is TRBV5-6, the J call TRBJ2-3, with 11 positions matching TRBD2. This CDR3 has 15 amino acids. V shed 4 bases and J 3 bases; nucleotides not matched to a gene: 4. Germline CDR1 SGHDT, CDR2 YYEEEE. The CDR3 is CASSLRLAGTDTQYF. The CDR3 nucleotides are TGTGCCAGCAGCCTAAGACTAGCGGGGACAGATACGCAGTATTTT.

The CDR3 spells CASSQDRGQGRDEAFF. The CDR3 DNA is TGTGCCAGCAGCCAAGATAGGGGGCAGGGACGAGACGAAGCTTTCTTT. J is TRBJ1-1 and V is TRBV4-2; TRBD1 aligns across 7 bases. Trimming took 0 bases from V and 8 from J; bases not matched to a gene: 12. CDR1 is LGHNA, CDR2 YNFKEQ, per germline. The CDR3 has 16 amino acids.

The genes are TRBV2 and TRBJ1-2, with D unclear. CDR1 and CDR2 (germline): SNHLY, FYNNEI. V shed 7 bases and J shed 5 bases, with 17 bases lying between them. There are 14 residues in the CDR3. CDR3 sequence reads: CASTSPPITYGYTF. DNA for the CDR3: TGTGCCAGCACTAGTCCGCCGATTACTTATGGCTACACCTTC. Complete variable domain (other parts from reference TRBV2 and TRBJ1-2): EPEVTQTPSHQVTQMGQEVILRCVPISNHLYFYWYRQILGQKVEFLVSFYNNEISEKSEIFDDQFSVERPDGSNFTLKIRSTKLEDSAMYFCASTSPPITYGYTFGSGTRLTVV.